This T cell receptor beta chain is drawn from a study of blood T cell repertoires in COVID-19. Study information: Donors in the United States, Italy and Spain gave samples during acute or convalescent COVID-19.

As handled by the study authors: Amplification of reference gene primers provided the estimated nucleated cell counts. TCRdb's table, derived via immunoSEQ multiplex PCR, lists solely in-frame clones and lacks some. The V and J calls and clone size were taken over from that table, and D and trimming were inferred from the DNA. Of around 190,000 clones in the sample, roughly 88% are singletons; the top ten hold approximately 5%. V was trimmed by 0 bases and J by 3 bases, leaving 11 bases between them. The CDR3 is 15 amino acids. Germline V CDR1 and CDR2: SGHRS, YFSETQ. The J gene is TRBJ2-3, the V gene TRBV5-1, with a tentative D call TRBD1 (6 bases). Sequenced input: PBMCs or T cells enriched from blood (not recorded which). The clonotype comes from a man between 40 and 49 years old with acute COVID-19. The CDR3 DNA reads TGCGCCAGCAGCTTGGAGGGCAGGGGAACAGATACGCAGTATTTT. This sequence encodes CASSLEGRGTDTQYF.